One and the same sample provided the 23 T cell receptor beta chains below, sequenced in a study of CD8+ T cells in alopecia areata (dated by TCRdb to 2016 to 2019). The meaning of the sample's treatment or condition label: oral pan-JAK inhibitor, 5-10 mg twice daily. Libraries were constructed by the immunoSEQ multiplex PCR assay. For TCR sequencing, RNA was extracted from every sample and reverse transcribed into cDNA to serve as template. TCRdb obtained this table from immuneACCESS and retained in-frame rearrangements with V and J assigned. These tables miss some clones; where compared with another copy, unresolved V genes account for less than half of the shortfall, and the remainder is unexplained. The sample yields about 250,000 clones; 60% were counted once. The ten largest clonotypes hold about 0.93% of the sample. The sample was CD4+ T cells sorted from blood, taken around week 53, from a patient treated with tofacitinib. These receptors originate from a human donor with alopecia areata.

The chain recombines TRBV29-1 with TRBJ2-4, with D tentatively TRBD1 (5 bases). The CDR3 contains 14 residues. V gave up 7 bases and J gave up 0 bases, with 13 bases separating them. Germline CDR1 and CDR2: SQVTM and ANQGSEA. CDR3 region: CSAVQDLAKNIQYF. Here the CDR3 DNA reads TGCAGCGCTGTACAGGATTTAGCCAAAAACATTCAGTACTTC.

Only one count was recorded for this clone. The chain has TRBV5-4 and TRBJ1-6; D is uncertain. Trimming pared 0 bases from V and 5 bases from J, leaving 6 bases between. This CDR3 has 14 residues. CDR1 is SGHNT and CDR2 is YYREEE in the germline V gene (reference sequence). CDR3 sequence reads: CASSLGWDNSPLHF. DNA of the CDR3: TGTGCCAGCAGCTTGGGGTGGGATAATTCACCCCTCCACTTT.

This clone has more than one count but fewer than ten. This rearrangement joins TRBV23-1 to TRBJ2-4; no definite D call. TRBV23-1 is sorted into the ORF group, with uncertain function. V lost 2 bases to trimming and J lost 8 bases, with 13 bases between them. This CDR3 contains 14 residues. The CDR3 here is CASSQDGQRDIQYF. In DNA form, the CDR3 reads TGCGCCAGCAGTCAAGACGGGCAAAGGGACATTCAGTACTTC.

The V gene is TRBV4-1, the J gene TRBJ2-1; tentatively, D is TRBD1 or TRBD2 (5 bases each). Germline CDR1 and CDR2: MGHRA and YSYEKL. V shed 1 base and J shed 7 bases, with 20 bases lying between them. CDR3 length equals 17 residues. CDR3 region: CASSQGLAASWGNEQFF. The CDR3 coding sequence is TGCGCCAGCAGCCAAGGGCTGGCGGCAAGCTGGGGGAATGAGCAGTTCTTC.

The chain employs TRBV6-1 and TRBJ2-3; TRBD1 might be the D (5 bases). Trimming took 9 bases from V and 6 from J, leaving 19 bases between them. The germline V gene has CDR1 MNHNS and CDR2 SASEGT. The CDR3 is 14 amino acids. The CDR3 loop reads CASIDPRVEDTQYF. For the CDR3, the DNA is TGTGCCAGTATCGATCCCAGGGTGGAGGATACGCAGTATTTT.

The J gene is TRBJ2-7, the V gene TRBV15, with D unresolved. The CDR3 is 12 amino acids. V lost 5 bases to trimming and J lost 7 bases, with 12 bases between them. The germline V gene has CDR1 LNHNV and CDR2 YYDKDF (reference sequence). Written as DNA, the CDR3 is TGTGCCACCAGCGACCTCCTCGGGGAGCAGTACTTC. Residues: CATSDLLGEQYF.

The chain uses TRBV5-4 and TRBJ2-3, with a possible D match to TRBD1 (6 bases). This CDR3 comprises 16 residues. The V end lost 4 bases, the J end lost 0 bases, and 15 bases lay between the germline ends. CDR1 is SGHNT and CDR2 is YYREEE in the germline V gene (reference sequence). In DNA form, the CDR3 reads TGTGCCAGCAGCCCGGCGGACAGAACTAGCACAGATACGCAGTATTTT. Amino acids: CASSPADRTSTDTQYF.

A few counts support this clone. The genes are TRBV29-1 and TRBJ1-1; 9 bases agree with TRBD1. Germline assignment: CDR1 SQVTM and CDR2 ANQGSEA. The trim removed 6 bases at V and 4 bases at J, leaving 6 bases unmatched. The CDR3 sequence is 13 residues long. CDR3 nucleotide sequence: TGCAGCGTAGCCGGGACAGGGACCACTGAAGCTTTCTTT. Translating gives CSVAGTGTTEAFF. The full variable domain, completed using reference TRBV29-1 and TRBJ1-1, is SAVISQKPSRDICQRGTSLTIQCQVDSQVTMMFWYRQQPGQSLTLIATANQGSEATYESGFVIDKFPISRPNLTFSTLTVSNMSPEDSSIYLCSVAGTGTTEAFFGQGTRLTVV.

The CDR3 is CASSELGGLNIQYF. The CDR3 DNA is TGTGCCAGCAGTGAATTAGGCGGATTAAACATTCAGTACTTC. The chain is built from TRBV6-1 and TRBJ2-4; D uncertain. This CDR3 has 14 amino acids. Per germline, CDR1 MNHNS and CDR2 SASEGT. The V gene lost 2 bases and the J gene lost 6 bases, with 11 bases spanning the gap.

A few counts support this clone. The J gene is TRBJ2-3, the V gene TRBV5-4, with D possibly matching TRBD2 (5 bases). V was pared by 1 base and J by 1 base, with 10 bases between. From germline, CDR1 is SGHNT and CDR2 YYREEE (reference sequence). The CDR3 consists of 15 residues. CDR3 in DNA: TGTGCCAGCAGCTTGCCGGGGAGCCGCACAGATACGCAGTATTTT. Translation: CASSLPGSRTDTQYF.

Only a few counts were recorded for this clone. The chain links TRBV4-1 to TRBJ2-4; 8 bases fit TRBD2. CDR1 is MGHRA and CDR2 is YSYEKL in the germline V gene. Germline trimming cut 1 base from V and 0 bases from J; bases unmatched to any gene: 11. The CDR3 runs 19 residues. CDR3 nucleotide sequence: TGCGCCAGCAGCCAAGGGAGAGGACTAGCCCGGGAAGCCAAAAACATTCAGTACTTC. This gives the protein CASSQGRGLAREAKNIQYF.

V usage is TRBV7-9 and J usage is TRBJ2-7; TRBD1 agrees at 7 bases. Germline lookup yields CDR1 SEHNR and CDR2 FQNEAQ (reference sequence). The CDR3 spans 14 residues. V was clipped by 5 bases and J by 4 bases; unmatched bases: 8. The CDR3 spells CASSPGTVLYEQYF. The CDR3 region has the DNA TGTGCCAGCAGCCCAGGGACAGTTTTGTACGAGCAGTACTTC.

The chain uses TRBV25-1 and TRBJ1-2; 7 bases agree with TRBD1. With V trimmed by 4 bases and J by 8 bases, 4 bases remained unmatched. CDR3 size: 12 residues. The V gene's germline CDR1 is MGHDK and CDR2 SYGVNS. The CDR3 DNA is TGTGCCAGCAGTGCGACAGGGTACGGCTACACCTTC. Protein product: CASSATGYGYTF.

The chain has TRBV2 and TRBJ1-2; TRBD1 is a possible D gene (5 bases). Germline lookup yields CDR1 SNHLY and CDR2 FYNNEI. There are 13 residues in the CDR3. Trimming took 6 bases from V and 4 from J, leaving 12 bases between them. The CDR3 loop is CASRGDSAYGYTF. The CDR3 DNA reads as TGTGCCAGCAGGGGCGACAGCGCCTATGGCTACACCTTC.

In DNA, the CDR3 is TGTGCCACCAGCCACGGGACAGGGGGCGGTCAGCCCCAGCATTTT. Translation gives CATSHGTGGGQPQHF. V and J are TRBV15 and TRBJ1-5, with 12 bases aligning to TRBD1. Germline lookup yields CDR1 LNHNV and CDR2 YYDKDF (reference sequence). After removal of 5 bases from V and 6 bases from J, the junction contained 5 bases not matched to a gene. The CDR3 contains 15 residues.

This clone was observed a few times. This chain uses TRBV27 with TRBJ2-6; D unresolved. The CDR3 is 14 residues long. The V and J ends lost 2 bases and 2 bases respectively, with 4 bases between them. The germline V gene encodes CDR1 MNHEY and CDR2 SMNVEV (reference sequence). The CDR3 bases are TGTGCCAGCAGTTTAAATGCTGGGGCCAACGTCCTGACTTTC. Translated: CASSLNAGANVLTF.

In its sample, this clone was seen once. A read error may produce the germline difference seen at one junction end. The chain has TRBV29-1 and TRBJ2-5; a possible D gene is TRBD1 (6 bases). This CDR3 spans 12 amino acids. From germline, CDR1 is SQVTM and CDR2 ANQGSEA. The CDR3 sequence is CSVTQGAEAQYF. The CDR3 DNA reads TGCAGCGTTACACAGGGCGCAGAGGCCCAGTACTTC.

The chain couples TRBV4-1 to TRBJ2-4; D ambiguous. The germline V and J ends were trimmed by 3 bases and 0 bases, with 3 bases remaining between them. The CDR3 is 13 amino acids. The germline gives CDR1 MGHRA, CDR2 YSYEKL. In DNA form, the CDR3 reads TGCGCCAGCAGCCACTTAGCCAAAAACATTCAGTACTTC. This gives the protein CASSHLAKNIQYF.

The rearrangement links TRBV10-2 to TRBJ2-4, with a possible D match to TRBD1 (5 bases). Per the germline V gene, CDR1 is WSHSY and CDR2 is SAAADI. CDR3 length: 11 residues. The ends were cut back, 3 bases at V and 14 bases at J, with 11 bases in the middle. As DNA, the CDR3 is TGCGCCAGCAGTGACGCAGGGTATGAGTACTTC. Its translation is CASSDAGYEYF.

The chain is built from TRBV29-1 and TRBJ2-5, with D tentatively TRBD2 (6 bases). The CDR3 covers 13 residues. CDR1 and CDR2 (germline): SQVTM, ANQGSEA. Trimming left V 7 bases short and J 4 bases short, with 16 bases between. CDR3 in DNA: TGCAGCGGCTCGGGACTCGAAGGAGAGACCCAGTACTTC. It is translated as CSGSGLEGETQYF.

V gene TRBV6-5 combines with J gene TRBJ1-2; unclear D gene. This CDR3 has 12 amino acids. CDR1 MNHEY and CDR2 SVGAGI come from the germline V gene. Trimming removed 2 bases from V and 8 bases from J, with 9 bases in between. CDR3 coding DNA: TGTGCCAGCAGTTACCTGACGGGGGGCTACACCTTC. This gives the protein CASSYLTGGYTF.

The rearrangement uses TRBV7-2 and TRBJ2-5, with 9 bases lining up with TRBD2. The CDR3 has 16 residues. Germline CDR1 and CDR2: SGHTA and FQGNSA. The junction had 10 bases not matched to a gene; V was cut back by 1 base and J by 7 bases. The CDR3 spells CASSLDSAGGIGTQYF. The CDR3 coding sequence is TGTGCCAGCAGCTTAGATTCGGCGGGAGGGATAGGGACCCAGTACTTC.

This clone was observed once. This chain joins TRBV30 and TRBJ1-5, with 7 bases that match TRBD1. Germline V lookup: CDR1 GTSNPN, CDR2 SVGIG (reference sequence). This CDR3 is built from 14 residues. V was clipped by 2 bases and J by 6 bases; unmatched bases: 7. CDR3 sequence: CAWSSTGYGQPQHF. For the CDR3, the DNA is TGTGCCTGGAGTTCGACAGGGTATGGTCAGCCCCAGCATTTT.